This T cell receptor beta chain was identified in a study of CD8 T cells in ankylosing spondylitis. Study-wide points: CD8+ cells made up the disease-linked clones, which were relatively rare in peripheral blood. Certain motif variants had earlier appeared in reactive arthritis synovial fluid and blood. Made up of fewer than ten highly homologous variants, a TCR beta motif appeared characteristic of ankylosing spondylitis blood. Matched ankylosing spondylitis synovial fluid reportedly showed significant enrichment of disease-linked clones.

This clonotype was detected a few times. Its specificity is not known. Construction of TCR beta libraries was performed using quantitative 5'-RACE with molecular barcodes. TCRdb reprocessed the 5' RACE reads via MiXCR and lists one record per CDR3 protein. The sample includes about 500,000 distinct CDR3 sequences, roughly 13% of them seen just once. Sample: blood, either unsorted or a sorted T cell fraction (not recorded which). The TCR comes from a male donor with ankylosing spondylitis.

The CDR3 loop is CASSPTSGISNYGYTF. CDR3 nucleotides: TGTGCCAGCAGCCCTACGAGCGGGATTTCTAACTATGGCTACACCTTC. V and J are TRBV14 and TRBJ1-2; D gene ambiguous. The germline gives CDR1 SGHDN, CDR2 FVKESK. The germline V and J ends were trimmed by 4 bases and 0 bases, with 15 bases remaining between them. CDR3 length equals 16 residues.